The T cell receptor (beta chain) described here comes from a study of blood T cells in healthy people across ages. As for this clonotype: A single base separates this from a much larger clone, so it may be a read error.

Looked up from germline, CDR1 is DFQATT and CDR2 is SNEGSKA (reference sequence). This CDR3 has 12 amino acids. The second PCR ran roughly 6 to 11 cycles with a sample-barcoded 5' primer and J-beta primers. Each CDR3 protein is one row after TCRdb ran MiXCR on the 5' RACE reads. The sample shows about 650,000 distinct CDR3 sequences, 32% of them seen only once. The sequence came from a woman older than 75 in good health. The chain combines TRBV20-1 with TRBJ2-7; tentatively, D is TRBD1 (6 bases). Source material: blood. CDR3 residues: CRAQTGWSEQYF. The CDR3 DNA is TGCAGGGCCCAGACAGGTTGGAGCGAGCAGTACTTC.